This T cell receptor beta chain was documented in a study of OX40 agonist ivuxolimab in advanced cancers. This clone was detected once. Germline-derived CDR1 and CDR2 are SEHNR and FQNEAQ (reference sequence). The ends were cut back, 5 bases at V and 7 bases at J, with 18 bases in the middle. This CDR3 contains 15 residues. Some clones are missing from TCRdb's copy, which holds only in-frame ones; the method was immunoSEQ multiplex PCR. Of 65,000 to 95,000 clones listed, roughly 88% are singletons. This receptor was obtained from an adult with an advanced solid tumor such as melanoma, head and neck, liver or kidney cancer. The chain links TRBV7-9 to TRBJ2-1; either TRBD1 or TRBD2 may supply D (5 bases each). The sample consisted of CD4+ or CD8+ T cells sorted from blood, taken in a trial of the OX40 agonist ivuxolimab. The CDR3 region is CASSLTGAKKNEQFF. CDR3 nucleotide sequence: TGTGCCAGCAGCCTTACCGGGGCGAAAAAGAATGAGCAGTTCTTC.